This T cell receptor beta chain came from a study of T cell responses to AZD1222 COVID-19 vaccine (dated by TCRdb to about 2021). With regard to the full study: AZD1222 recipients given second doses at about 4 weeks or at about 12 weeks were pooled, since spike-specific TCR depth and breadth were not found to differ between the two schedules. A total of about 240 trial participants underwent TCR sequencing, of whom 207 received two doses of AZD1222 and some 25 received two doses of the MenACWY control vaccine. Trial participants were enrolled by age into subgroups of 18-55, 56-69 and 70-plus years, and around 150, 29 and 61 TCR-sequenced participants, respectively, were included in these subgroups. Broad study findings and their caveats: Only a handful of AZD1222 recipients were SARS-CoV-2 seropositive at baseline, limiting conclusions about previously exposed vaccinees. Because no samples from the day 14 peak response were available, repertoires could be characterized only after the peak T cell response. Nearly half of unique spike-specific TCRs reportedly recognized epitopes outside regions mutated in the B.1.351 and B.1.1.7 variants. Participants were mostly white British and included more females than males, and it was suggested by the authors that clonal diversity may have been underestimated. A significant rise in spike-specific TCR breadth and depth was observed after two AZD1222 doses relative to day 0 and relative to MenACWY recipients. In the small 56-69-year group, the increase in depth fell short of significance, most likely because of low power. The whole spike protein was spanned by vaccine-associated CD4 TCRs, and dominant responses were seen in regions 160-218 and 743-854.

The CDR3 regions of human TCRbeta chains were subjected to immunosequencing. In the authors' own workflow: Repertoire TCRs were matched against a reference library of SARS-CoV-2-specific TCRs generated with the MIRA antigen-specificity platform. Breadth meant the fraction of unique TCRs that were SARS-CoV-2-associated, whereas depth meant the fraction of total T cells that were SARS-CoV-2-associated. Using the MIRA data, each spike-specific TCR was assigned both to the spike region to which the TCR was reactive and to a CD4 or CD8 class. Log10-transformed breadth and depth values were compared by one-way ANOVA with Sidak's multiple comparisons tests. Imported from immuneACCESS, the table was reduced by TCRdb to in-frame sequences with V and J called. These copies leave out some clones; in studies compared against another copy, an unresolved V gene accounts for under half, and the cause of the remainder is not known. The DNA was the basis for D and trimming; V, J and clone size are from that table. For this sample there are 110,000 to 150,000 clones; about 93% appear just once. Over 4% of the sample goes to the ten largest clones.

As regards this clone: Its antigen remains unidentified. No per-base quality is available; no much larger clone lies one base away.

CDR1 and CDR2 (MNHNY, SVGAGI) derive from the germline V gene (reference sequence). The cysteine opens and the phenylalanine closes a CDR3 of 16 amino acids. The only DNA kept is the CDR3, 48 bases in frame from the first base. At the junction V is shortened by 5 bases and J by 7 bases; bases outside the gene matches: 11. The time point label of this sample denotes: baseline before first vaccination. Vaccinee samples were obtained from the UK trials COV001 and COV002, which included a single-blind randomized controlled phase 2/3 trial of AZD1222 (ChAdOx1 nCoV-19) in healthy adults. For TCRbeta chain sequencing, PBMC samples from trial participants were taken at day 0 and at day 28 after the second dose.

The chain employs TRBV6-6 and TRBJ2-1; the junction holds 10 bases that match TRBD2. This receptor was obtained from an adult in good health. Sequencing was performed on peripheral blood, taken on day 0 of AZD1222 vaccination. The CDR3: CASSPLAAGGPNEQFF. The DNA reads TGTGCCAGCAGTCCCCTCGCAGCGGGAGGGCCGAATGAGCAGTTCTTC.